A selection of T cell receptor beta chains follows, all from one sample in a study of CD8+ T cells in alopecia areata. Profiling relied on immunoSEQ multiplex PCR, and the TCRdb table lists in-frame clones only, not all of them. This sample carries about 97,000 clones, 41% of them seen once, and the ten largest clones take 1% to 1.5%. Material: CD4+ T cells sorted from blood. The receptors shown here come from a human donor with alopecia areata. Both conserved end residues are part of each CDR3. A D gene is named only where the DNA matches it firmly. Where a row states a size, it is once, few, many or the class of an expanded clone; other rows omit it.

d_gene: -
v_gene: TRBV28
abundance: few
j_gene: TRBJ1-5
CDR3aa: CASSLRPGGYQPQHF
CDR3nt: TGTGCCAGCAGTTTACGGCCCGGAGGCTATCAGCCCCAGCATTTT

d_gene: TRBD2
v_gene: TRBV5-8
abundance: -
j_gene: TRBJ2-5
CDR3aa: CASSLGGRRQETQYF
CDR3nt: TGTGCCAGCAGCTTGGGCGGGAGGCGGCAAGAGACCCAGTACTTC

d_gene: -
v_gene: TRBV6-6
abundance: once
j_gene: TRBJ2-1
CDR3aa: CASSYSSGKGSNEQFF
CDR3nt: TGTGCCAGCAGTTACTCGTCGGGGAAGGGTTCGAATGAGCAGTTCTTC

d_gene: -
v_gene: TRBV6-1
abundance: -
j_gene: TRBJ2-5
CDR3aa: CASSEGVSGGQETQYF
CDR3nt: TGTGCCAGCAGTGAAGGAGTAAGCGGCGGCCAAGAGACCCAGTACTTC

d_gene: -
v_gene: TRBV2
abundance: -
j_gene: TRBJ2-2
CDR3aa: CASSPLRYTGELFF
CDR3nt: TGTGCCAGCAGTCCCCTAAGGTACACCGGGGAGCTGTTTTTT

d_gene: TRBD1
v_gene: TRBV10-3
abundance: -
j_gene: TRBJ1-5
CDR3aa: CAISGQGEEQPQHF
CDR3nt: TGTGCCATCAGTGGACAGGGAGAGGAGCAGCCCCAGCATTTT

d_gene: -
v_gene: TRBV29-1
abundance: few
j_gene: TRBJ2-7
CDR3aa: CSVEGTSNEQYF
CDR3nt: TGCAGCGTTGAAGGGACGTCGAACGAGCAGTACTTC

d_gene: -
v_gene: TRBV5-1
abundance: -
j_gene: TRBJ1-5
CDR3aa: CASSLLAGGQPQHF
CDR3nt: TGCGCCAGCAGCTTGCTGGCGGGTGGGCAGCCCCAGCATTTT

d_gene: TRBD1
v_gene: TRBV19
abundance: few
j_gene: TRBJ2-1
CDR3aa: CASSTTGTGRHEQFF
CDR3nt: TGTGCCAGTAGTACTACCGGGACAGGGCGACATGAGCAGTTCTTC

d_gene: TRBD2
v_gene: TRBV7-8
abundance: -
j_gene: TRBJ2-4
CDR3aa: CASSLALSSGGKLAKNIQYF
CDR3nt: TGTGCCAGCAGCTTAGCGTTGTCTAGCGGGGGAAAGTTAGCCAAAAACATTCAGTACTTC

d_gene: TRBD2
v_gene: TRBV29-1
abundance: -
j_gene: TRBJ2-7
CDR3aa: CSATTSGASYEQYF
CDR3nt: TGCAGCGCAACGACTAGCGGAGCTTCCTACGAACAGTACTTC

d_gene: -
v_gene: TRBV29-1
abundance: -
j_gene: TRBJ2-2
CDR3aa: CSVEGGALLTGELFF
CDR3nt: TGCAGCGTTGAAGGGGGAGCGTTATTGACCGGGGAGCTGTTTTTT

d_gene: -
v_gene: TRBV28
abundance: medium-sized
j_gene: TRBJ2-1
CDR3aa: CASSPRPTDEQFF
CDR3nt: TGTGCCAGCAGCCCAAGACCGACGGATGAGCAGTTCTTC

d_gene: -
v_gene: TRBV5-1
abundance: few
j_gene: TRBJ2-2
CDR3aa: CASSLGQNTGELFF
CDR3nt: TGCGCCAGCAGCTTGGGACAGAACACCGGGGAGCTGTTTTTT

d_gene: -
v_gene: TRBV29-1
abundance: -
j_gene: TRBJ2-2
CDR3aa: CSGPWANTGELFF
CDR3nt: TGCAGCGGGCCATGGGCGAACACCGGGGAGCTGTTTTTT

d_gene: -
v_gene: TRBV20-1
abundance: -
j_gene: TRBJ2-7
CDR3aa: CSAAAAYEQYF
CDR3nt: TGCAGTGCTGCTGCGGCCTACGAGCAGTACTTC

d_gene: TRBD1
v_gene: TRBV5-1
abundance: few
j_gene: TRBJ2-5
CDR3aa: CASATGGQETQYF
CDR3nt: TGCGCCAGCGCGACAGGGGGCCAAGAGACCCAGTACTTC

d_gene: -
v_gene: TRBV29-1
abundance: few
j_gene: TRBJ1-4
CDR3aa: CSVDIGGGNEKLFF
CDR3nt: TGCAGCGTTGATATAGGAGGCGGGAATGAAAAACTGTTTTTT

d_gene: TRBD1
v_gene: TRBV29-1
abundance: -
j_gene: TRBJ2-3
CDR3aa: CSARIRQGARTDTQYF
CDR3nt: TGCAGCGCCAGAATCCGGCAGGGGGCGCGAACAGATACGCAGTATTTT

d_gene: TRBD1
v_gene: TRBV7-2
abundance: few
j_gene: TRBJ1-5
CDR3aa: CASSPRGGAQPQHF
CDR3nt: TGTGCCAGCAGCCCAAGAGGGGGCGCTCAGCCCCAGCATTTT

d_gene: -
v_gene: TRBV7-2
abundance: -
j_gene: TRBJ2-1
CDR3aa: CASSPHPRGRDEQFF
CDR3nt: TGTGCCAGCAGCCCCCACCCGCGGGGCCGCGATGAGCAGTTCTTC

d_gene: -
v_gene: TRBV10-2
abundance: -
j_gene: TRBJ2-7
CDR3aa: CASTEGVFYEQYF
CDR3nt: TGCGCCAGCACCGAGGGGGTTTTCTACGAGCAGTACTTC

d_gene: -
v_gene: TRBV10-3
abundance: few
j_gene: TRBJ1-2
CDR3aa: CAISVALNYGYTF
CDR3nt: TGTGCCATCAGTGTGGCGCTTAACTATGGCTACACCTTC

d_gene: -
v_gene: TRBV4-1
abundance: -
j_gene: TRBJ1-4
CDR3aa: CASSQDRVGVAATNEKLFF
CDR3nt: TGCGCCAGCAGCCAAGATAGGGTTGGAGTGGCTGCAACTAATGAAAAACTGTTTTTT

d_gene: -
v_gene: TRBV5-6
abundance: -
j_gene: TRBJ1-5
CDR3aa: CASSLGRYNQPQHF
CDR3nt: TGTGCCAGCAGCTTGGGCAGATACAATCAGCCCCAGCATTTT

d_gene: -
v_gene: TRBV6-5
abundance: few
j_gene: TRBJ1-5
CDR3aa: CASSYRPDQPQHF
CDR3nt: TGTGCCAGCAGTTACAGGCCGGACCAGCCCCAGCATTTT

d_gene: TRBD1
v_gene: TRBV18
abundance: few
j_gene: TRBJ1-5
CDR3aa: CASSPRGQEQPQHF
CDR3nt: TGTGCCAGCTCACCAAGGGGGCAGGAGCAGCCCCAGCATTTT

d_gene: TRBD1
v_gene: TRBV29-1
abundance: few
j_gene: TRBJ2-5
CDR3aa: CSVERFRDRQETQYF
CDR3nt: TGCAGCGTAGAAAGATTCAGGGACAGACAAGAGACCCAGTACTTC

d_gene: -
v_gene: TRBV19
abundance: medium-sized
j_gene: TRBJ2-2
CDR3aa: CASSITLNTGELFF
CDR3nt: TGTGCCAGTAGTATAACCTTGAACACCGGGGAGCTGTTTTTT

d_gene: -
v_gene: TRBV28
abundance: -
j_gene: TRBJ1-5
CDR3aa: CASSLWGNQPQHF
CDR3nt: TGTGCCAGCAGTTTATGGGGGAATCAGCCCCAGCATTTT

d_gene: -
v_gene: TRBV5-1
abundance: -
j_gene: TRBJ2-2
CDR3aa: CASSPPIANTGELFF
CDR3nt: TGCGCCAGCAGCCCTCCAATCGCGAACACCGGGGAGCTGTTTTTT

d_gene: TRBD2
v_gene: TRBV29-1
abundance: -
j_gene: TRBJ2-2
CDR3aa: CSVITGGTGELFF
CDR3nt: TGCAGCGTTATAACGGGAGGCACCGGGGAGCTGTTTTTT

d_gene: -
v_gene: TRBV27
abundance: -
j_gene: TRBJ2-3
CDR3aa: CASALGASIYTDTQYF
CDR3nt: TGTGCCAGCGCACTAGGGGCTTCGATTTACACAGATACGCAGTATTTT

d_gene: TRBD2
v_gene: TRBV27
abundance: once
j_gene: TRBJ2-7
CDR3aa: CASRGLAVGYEQYF
CDR3nt: TGTGCCAGCAGAGGACTAGCGGTAGGCTACGAGCAGTACTTC

d_gene: TRBD1
v_gene: TRBV2
abundance: -
j_gene: TRBJ2-2
CDR3aa: CASRPQGQINTGELFF
CDR3nt: TGTGCCAGCAGGCCCCAGGGACAGATAAACACCGGGGAGCTGTTTTTT

d_gene: -
v_gene: TRBV6-4
abundance: few
j_gene: TRBJ2-1
CDR3aa: CASSRELYNEQFF
CDR3nt: TGTGCCAGCAGCCGGGAGCTCTACAATGAGCAGTTCTTC

d_gene: -
v_gene: TRBV5-4
abundance: few
j_gene: TRBJ2-4
CDR3aa: CASSLEGVKNIQYF
CDR3nt: TGTGCCAGCAGCTTGGAAGGGGTCAAAAACATTCAGTACTTC

d_gene: -
v_gene: TRBV13
abundance: few
j_gene: TRBJ2-1
CDR3aa: CASSLRGYNEQFF
CDR3nt: TGTGCCAGCAGCCTTCGGGGGTACAATGAGCAGTTCTTC

d_gene: TRBD1
v_gene: TRBV7-2
abundance: -
j_gene: TRBJ2-7
CDR3aa: CASSLARQGYEQYF
CDR3nt: TGTGCCAGCAGCTTAGCGCGACAGGGGTACGAGCAGTACTTC

d_gene: TRBD2
v_gene: TRBV5-4
abundance: few
j_gene: TRBJ2-7
CDR3aa: CASSQGLAGAYEQYF
CDR3nt: TGTGCCAGCAGCCAGGGACTAGCGGGAGCCTACGAGCAGTACTTC

d_gene: -
v_gene: TRBV7-2
abundance: medium-sized
j_gene: TRBJ2-1
CDR3aa: CASSFLTRREEQFF
CDR3nt: TGTGCCAGCAGCTTTTTGACCCGACGCGAGGAGCAGTTCTTC

d_gene: TRBD1
v_gene: TRBV9
abundance: -
j_gene: TRBJ2-1
CDR3aa: CASSSRTGGHNEQFF
CDR3nt: TGTGCCAGCAGCTCTAGGACAGGGGGCCACAATGAGCAGTTCTTC

d_gene: TRBD2
v_gene: TRBV5-1
abundance: -
j_gene: TRBJ2-1
CDR3aa: CASSHGLAGLRDNEQFF
CDR3nt: TGCGCCAGCAGCCACGGACTAGCGGGATTACGGGACAATGAGCAGTTCTTC

d_gene: -
v_gene: TRBV4-2
abundance: -
j_gene: TRBJ2-7
CDR3aa: CASSQEWRDYEQYF
CDR3nt: TGTGCCAGCAGCCAAGAATGGCGGGACTACGAGCAGTACTTC

d_gene: -
v_gene: TRBV10-3
abundance: -
j_gene: TRBJ2-3
CDR3aa: CAISETRDTQYF
CDR3nt: TGTGCCATCAGTGAGACTAGAGATACGCAGTATTTT

d_gene: -
v_gene: TRBV30
abundance: -
j_gene: TRBJ2-2
CDR3aa: CAWSVVGFTGELFF
CDR3nt: TGTGCCTGGAGTGTAGTCGGATTCACCGGGGAGCTGTTTTTT

d_gene: TRBD2
v_gene: TRBV29-1
abundance: -
j_gene: TRBJ2-7
CDR3aa: CSVVRLAGGPYEQYF
CDR3nt: TGCAGCGTTGTTAGACTAGCGGGGGGTCCCTACGAGCAGTACTTC

d_gene: -
v_gene: TRBV28
abundance: -
j_gene: TRBJ2-7
CDR3aa: CASSPAPGQQEQYF
CDR3nt: TGTGCCAGCAGTCCCGCCCCGGGACAACAGGAGCAGTACTTC

d_gene: TRBD1
v_gene: TRBV4-2
abundance: -
j_gene: TRBJ2-5
CDR3aa: CASSQGQGFQETQYF
CDR3nt: TGTGCCAGCAGCCAGGGACAGGGCTTCCAAGAGACCCAGTACTTC

d_gene: -
v_gene: TRBV5-6
abundance: -
j_gene: TRBJ2-5
CDR3aa: CASSSPVRRLETQYF
CDR3nt: TGTGCCAGCAGCTCTCCAGTTAGACGGCTAGAGACCCAGTACTTC